A single sample gave rise to the 19 T cell receptor beta chains below, sequenced in a study of OX40 agonist ivuxolimab in advanced cancers. This table comes from immunoSEQ multiplex PCR, and its TCRdb copy is limited to in-frame clones, with some not included. The sample consists of about 55,000 clones, roughly 80% of them appearing once. Sequenced material: CD4+ or CD8+ T cells sorted from blood, taken in a trial of the OX40 agonist ivuxolimab. These receptors were taken from an adult with an advanced solid tumor such as melanoma, head and neck, liver or kidney cancer.

The chain carries TRBV5-1 and TRBJ1-1; the D gene is possibly TRBD1 (5 bases). CDR1 is SGHRS and CDR2 is YFSETQ in the germline V gene. The CDR3 consists of 15 residues. Trimming took 0 bases from V and 5 from J, leaving 14 bases between them. This CDR3 is CASSLERGGETEAFF. In DNA, the CDR3 is TGCGCCAGCAGCTTGGAGCGGGGCGGGGAGACTGAAGCTTTCTTT. Full variable domain (remainder filled in from reference TRBV5-1 and TRBJ1-1): KAGVTQTPRYLIKTRGQQVTLSCSPISGHRSVSWYQQTPGQGLQFLFEYFSETQRNKGNFPGRFSGRQFSNSRSEMNVSTLELGDSALYLCASSLERGGETEAFFGQGTRLTVV.

In regard to this clone: A read error may produce the germline difference seen at one junction end. The chain joins TRBV30 to TRBJ2-4, with D possibly being TRBD1 (5 bases). The CDR3 runs 10 residues. Germline V gene sequence: CDR1 GTSNPN, CDR2 SVGIG (reference sequence). CDR3 DNA sequence: TGTGCCCGGAGTGTTGACTGGGGCTACTTC. It encodes CARSVDWGYF.

The genes are TRBV5-1 and TRBJ2-3; 9 positions agree with TRBD1. The trim removed 4 bases at V and 0 bases at J, leaving 9 bases unmatched. Per the germline V gene, CDR1 is SGHRS and CDR2 is YFSETQ. There are 17 residues in the CDR3. Here the CDR3 reads CASSPGQGIPSTDTQYF. The CDR3 DNA is TGCGCCAGCAGCCCGGGACAGGGAATCCCTAGCACAGATACGCAGTATTTT.

The CDR3 region is CASNPGVYEQYF. The DNA for the CDR3 is TGTGCCAGCAACCCCGGGGTTTACGAGCAGTACTTC. The genes are TRBV6-5 and TRBJ2-7; TRBD2 is a possible D gene (5 bases). Germline assignment: CDR1 MNHEY and CDR2 SVGAGI. Trimming pared 7 bases from V and 4 bases from J, leaving 11 bases between. The CDR3 spans 12 residues.

V is TRBV19 and J is TRBJ1-3; D is undetermined. The length of the CDR3 is 14 residues. Germline values: CDR1 LNHDA, CDR2 SQIVND (reference sequence). Trimming removed 3 bases from V and 0 bases from J, with 6 bases in between. This chain's CDR3 is CASSMGLSGNTIYF. The DNA of the CDR3 is TGTGCCAGTAGTATGGGTCTCTCTGGAAACACCATATATTTT.

The V gene is TRBV10-2, the J gene TRBJ2-1; D possibly corresponds to TRBD1 (6 bases). The CDR3 totals 15 residues. Germline values: CDR1 WSHSY, CDR2 SAAADI. V was shortened by 0 bases and J by 6 bases, with 12 bases between the two germline ends. The CDR3 reads CASSESGGFLNEQFF. The CDR3 nucleotides are TGCGCCAGCAGTGAGTCTGGGGGCTTCCTCAATGAGCAGTTCTTC.

The rearrangement links TRBV18 to TRBJ1-1, with a weak D call TRBD1 (6 bases). The germline CDR1 and CDR2 sequences are KGHSH and LQKENI. Trimming removed 2 bases from V and 2 bases from J, with 12 bases in between. The CDR3 loop spans 15 amino acids. CDR3 coding DNA: TGTGCCAGCTCACCAAGTGGGACAACTAACACTGAAGCTTTCTTT. It codes for CASSPSGTTNTEAFF.

The chain recombines TRBV19 with TRBJ1-1; D gene ambiguous. CDR1 and CDR2 from the germline V gene are LNHDA and SQIVND (reference sequence). V lost 8 bases to trimming and J lost 7 bases, with 17 bases between them. The CDR3 spans 13 residues. CDR3 residues: CASQTPNLLEAFF. The CDR3 coding sequence is TGTGCCAGTCAGACCCCTAACCTTCTTGAAGCTTTCTTT.

V and J are TRBV19 and TRBJ1-2, with D uncertain. Trimming pared 2 bases from V and 3 bases from J, leaving 16 bases between. The germline CDR1 and CDR2 sequences are LNHDA and SQIVND (reference sequence). CDR3 length: 16 amino acids. CDR3 residues: CASSIPTDPRDYGYTF. DNA of the CDR3: TGTGCCAGTAGTATACCCACCGACCCCCGGGACTATGGCTACACCTTC.

The chain links TRBV9 to TRBJ1-2; 11 nucleotides line up with TRBD1. V shed 6 bases and J 0 bases; nucleotides not matched to a gene: 7. The CDR3 sequence is 16 residues long. Germline V gives CDR1 SGDLS, CDR2 YYNGEE. CDR3 DNA sequence: TGTGCCAGCACCACCGGGACAGGGGGAACTAACTATGGCTACACCTTC. Translation: CASTTGTGGTNYGYTF.

The V gene is TRBV20-1, the J gene TRBJ2-7; unclear D gene. V was pared by 0 bases and J by 3 bases, with 3 bases between. CDR1 is DFQATT, CDR2 SNEGSKA, per germline (reference sequence). The CDR3 consists of 11 residues. The CDR3 loop reads CSAREIYEQYF. The CDR3 nucleotides are TGCAGTGCTAGAGAGATCTACGAGCAGTACTTC.

This clone appeared a few times. This sequence joins TRBV15 and TRBJ2-5; D tentatively fits TRBD1 or TRBD2 (5 bases each). The CDR3 is 16 residues long. Between the trimmed V and J ends, which lost 4 bases and 5 bases, there was a span of 20 bases. Germline CDR1 and CDR2: LNHNV and YYDKDF (reference sequence). The CDR3 protein is CATSTMPGTKFETQYF. CDR3 nucleotide sequence: TGTGCCACCAGCACCATGCCCGGGACCAAGTTTGAGACCCAGTACTTC.

The genes are TRBV28 and TRBJ2-7, with 7 bases fitting TRBD1. The CDR3 contains 13 residues. Germline CDR1 is MDHEN and CDR2 is SYDVKM. With 7 bases clipped from V and 3 bases from J, the junction kept 6 bases outside the gene matches. The DNA of the CDR3 is TGTGCCAGCACGACAGGGCCCCGCTACGAGCAGTACTTC. It specifies CASTTGPRYEQYF. Full variable domain (rest looked up from reference TRBV28 and TRBJ2-7): DVKVTQSSRYLVKRTGEKVFLECVQDMDHENMFWYRQDPGLGLRLIYFSYDVKMKEKGDIPEGYSVSREKKERFSLILESASTNQTSMYLCASTTGPRYEQYFGPGTRLTVT.

The chain carries TRBV7-8 and TRBJ2-6; D not resolved. CDR1 and CDR2 (germline): SGHVS, FQNEAQ. Trimming stripped 1 base from V and 0 bases from J, with 7 bases between. This CDR3 is built from 16 residues. DNA of the CDR3: TGTGCCAGCAGCTTAGAAACGGCCTCTGGGGCCAACGTCCTGACTTTC. This sequence encodes CASSLETASGANVLTF.

The V call is TRBV4-3, the J call TRBJ1-2, with 10 nucleotides matching TRBD1. This CDR3 contains 17 residues. Germline V gene sequence: CDR1 LGHNA, CDR2 YSLEER. V trimming: 0 bases; J trimming: 4 bases; junction bases outside the gene matches: 8. The CDR3, as DNA: TGCGCCAGCAGCCAAGAGCGGGGGAGACAGGGGGCCTATGGCTACACCTTC. Residues: CASSQERGRQGAYGYTF.

The chain couples TRBV5-1 to TRBJ2-1; 8 bases line up with TRBD1. In germline, CDR1 is SGHRS, CDR2 YFSETQ. V trimming: 0 bases; J trimming: 7 bases; junction bases outside the gene matches: 6. The CDR3 contains 15 residues. CDR3 sequence (DNA): TGCGCCAGCAGCTTGGCCGGACAGGGATGGAATGAGCAGTTCTTC. Protein sequence: CASSLAGQGWNEQFF.

The V call is TRBV15, the J call TRBJ1-4, with D tentatively TRBD1 (5 bases). This CDR3 has 15 amino acids. Germline V lookup: CDR1 LNHNV, CDR2 YYDKDF (reference sequence). Trimming shortened V by 0 bases and J by 7 bases, and 12 bases separated the two germline ends. CDR3: CATSREDPGAEKLFF. For the CDR3, the DNA is TGTGCCACCAGCAGAGAGGATCCCGGGGCTGAAAAACTGTTTTTT. Using reference TRBV15 and TRBJ1-4 for the parts outside the CDR3, the full variable domain is DAMVIQNPRYQVTQFGKPVTLSCSQTLNHNVMYWYQQKSSQAPKLLFHYYDKDFNNEADTPDNFQSRRPNTSFCFLDIRSPGLGDTAMYLCATSREDPGAEKLFFGSGTQLSVL.

The chain is built from TRBV7-3 and TRBJ2-1; 14 bases match TRBD2. V trimming: 3 bases; J trimming: 9 bases; junction bases outside the gene matches: 1. The CDR3 is made up of 14 amino acids. The germline gives CDR1 SGHTA, CDR2 FQGTGA. The CDR3 loop reads CASSLTSGRGEQFF. CDR3 sequence (DNA): TGTGCCAGCAGCTTGACTAGCGGGAGGGGTGAGCAGTTCTTC.

The V call is TRBV19, the J call TRBJ1-2; D not resolved. Germline CDR1 and CDR2: LNHDA and SQIVND (reference sequence). Deletions cut 6 bases from V and 4 bases from J, with 12 bases between. The CDR3 has 13 residues. The CDR3 coding sequence is TGTGCCAGTAGGACTCTAGGGATCTATGGCTACACCTTC. Its protein is CASRTLGIYGYTF.